The 21 T cell receptor beta chains in this list originate from one sample, sequenced in a study of T cell changes during pregnancy in multiple sclerosis (dated by TCRdb to the late 2010s). Library method: the immunoSEQ multiplex PCR assay. TCRdb obtained this table from immuneACCESS and retained in-frame rearrangements with V and J assigned. These tables miss some clones; where compared with another copy, unresolved V genes account for less than half of the shortfall, and the remainder is unexplained. The sample has about 69,000 clones on record, 75% to 95% of them singletons. Clones ranked in the top ten supply almost 0.3% of the sample. The sequencing used CD4+ T cells from peripheral blood mononuclear cells, collected in the third trimester of pregnancy. These receptor sequences come from a female donor in good health, enrolled as a control in a pregnancy study.

Points on this clone: Other nucleotide sequences from this sample produce the same CDR3. The chain uses TRBV27 and TRBJ1-2, with D possibly being TRBD1 (6 bases). The CDR3 is 14 amino acids. V lost 6 bases, J lost 3 bases, and 14 bases lay in between. Germline V gives CDR1 MNHEY, CDR2 SMNVEV (reference sequence). This chain's CDR3 is CASRVGRGDYGYTF. As DNA, the CDR3 is TGTGCCAGCAGGGTTGGCAGGGGAGACTATGGCTACACCTTC.

The chain carries TRBV4-3 and TRBJ1-2; D is undetermined. The CDR3 has 19 residues. CDR1 is LGHNA, CDR2 YSLEER, per germline. Between the trimmed V and J ends, which lost 1 base and 0 bases, there was a span of 21 bases. CDR3: CASSQVGYMGAIANYGYTF. CDR3 nucleotide sequence: TGCGCCAGCAGCCAAGTTGGCTATATGGGCGCGATCGCTAACTATGGCTACACCTTC.

The sample holds one count of this clone. The chain is built from TRBV14 and TRBJ1-2, with D unresolved. Germline-derived CDR1 and CDR2 are SGHDN and FVKESK. Trimming took off 5 bases at V and 6 bases at J, with 16 bases between the two ends. This CDR3 contains 14 residues. This CDR3 is CASSSPREKNGYTF. The CDR3 DNA reads as TGTGCCAGCAGCTCCCCCCGAGAGAAGAATGGCTACACCTTC.

The rearrangement joins TRBV7-3 to TRBJ2-7, with TRBD2 matching over 7 bases. With V trimmed by 3 bases and J by 2 bases, 1 base remained unmatched. This CDR3 region has 13 residues. The V gene's germline CDR1 is SGHTA and CDR2 FQGTGA. The CDR3 protein is CASSFAGAYEQYF. The CDR3 DNA is TGTGCCAGCAGCTTTGCGGGGGCCTACGAGCAGTACTTC.

The chain is built from TRBV9 and TRBJ2-1; 7 nucleotides line up with TRBD2. Germline CDR1 SGDLS, CDR2 YYNGEE. V shed 0 bases, J shed 1 base, and the junction held 1 base outside the gene matches. The CDR3 covers 15 residues. DNA of the CDR3: TGTGCCAGCAGCGTAGCCGGGGGGTCCTACAATGAGCAGTTCTTC. Translating it yields CASSVAGGSYNEQFF.

This chain connects TRBV4-3 to TRBJ2-7; TRBD1 matches at 7 bases. The junction had 10 bases not matched to a gene; V was cut back by 0 bases and J by 2 bases. CDR1 LGHNA and CDR2 YSLEER come from the germline V gene. The CDR3 contains 17 residues. In DNA form, the CDR3 reads TGCGCCAGCAGCCAAGATTGGGGGACAGAGAGTCCCTACGAGCAGTACTTC. It specifies CASSQDWGTESPYEQYF.

The gene calls are TRBV10-3 and TRBJ1-1; perhaps TRBD1 as D (5 bases). V was clipped by 10 bases and J by 2 bases, with 11 bases between them. There are 12 residues in the CDR3. Germline CDR1 is ENHRY and CDR2 is SYGVKD. CDR3 sequence reads: CASQGINTEAFF. The CDR3 bases are TGTGCCAGCCAGGGCATAAACACTGAAGCTTTCTTT.

The chain is built from TRBV7-2 and TRBJ1-2, with TRBD1 matching over 9 bases. The ends lost 3 bases at V and 7 bases at J; junction bases unmatched: 9. Germline values: CDR1 SGHTA, CDR2 FQGNSA. This CDR3 comprises 15 residues. CDR3: CASSLDRGGPRGYTF. CDR3 nucleotides: TGTGCCAGCAGCTTGGACAGGGGCGGCCCTCGTGGCTACACCTTC.

V usage is TRBV5-6 and J usage is TRBJ1-2; D is unclear. The CDR3 spans 12 residues. Trimming took 5 bases from V and 2 from J, leaving 7 bases between them. Germline V lookup: CDR1 SGHDT, CDR2 YYEEEE. CDR3 DNA sequence: TGTGCCAGCAGTGAGTCGAACTATGGCTACACCTTC. It specifies CASSESNYGYTF.

The chain couples TRBV6-4 to TRBJ1-1; 7 nucleotides line up with TRBD1. Germline values: CDR1 MRHNA, CDR2 SNTAGT. CDR3 size: 16 residues. V shed 4 bases, J shed 2 bases, and the junction held 10 bases outside the gene matches. The CDR3 here is CASSVETGSFNTEAFF. The DNA for the CDR3 is TGTGCCAGCAGTGTCGAGACAGGGTCGTTTAACACTGAAGCTTTCTTT.

Note on this clone: Other DNA sequences in this specimen translate into the identical CDR3. The chain recombines TRBV7-3 with TRBJ2-3, with a weak D call TRBD1 (5 bases). With 8 bases removed from V and 0 bases from J, the gap between germline ends came to 9 bases. The CDR3 is 13 amino acids. The germline V gene has CDR1 SGHTA and CDR2 FQGTGA. This CDR3 reads CASSQGSTDTQYF. DNA of the CDR3: TGTGCCAGCTCCCAGGGTAGCACAGATACGCAGTATTTT.

The CDR3 region has the DNA TGTGCCACCAGCAGGGGACTAGCGGAAAGCTCCTACGAGCAGTACTTC. Protein: CATSRGLAESSYEQYF. The V call is TRBV15, the J call TRBJ2-7; 11 bases align to TRBD2. Germline assignment: CDR1 LNHNV and CDR2 YYDKDF (reference sequence). V shed 3 bases and J 0 bases; nucleotides not matched to a gene: 4. The CDR3 is made up of 16 amino acids. Drawing the rest from reference TRBV15 and TRBJ2-7, the complete variable domain is DAMVIQNPRYQVTQFGKPVTLSCSQTLNHNVMYWYQQKSSQAPKLLFHYYDKDFNNEADTPDNFQSRRPNTSFCFLDIRSPGLGDTAMYLCATSRGLAESSYEQYFGPGTRLTVT.

This chain's CDR3 is CASSRDRGSGGYTF. CDR3 sequence (DNA): TGTGCCAGCAGTCGGGACAGGGGATCGGGGGGCTACACCTTC. The gene calls are TRBV27 and TRBJ1-2; TRBD1 aligns across 10 bases. V was clipped by 5 bases and J by 8 bases; unmatched bases: 8. This CDR3 is built from 14 residues. Per the germline V gene, CDR1 is MNHEY and CDR2 is SMNVEV (reference sequence).

This chain connects TRBV30 to TRBJ1-1, with D perhaps matching TRBD1 (5 bases). The germline gives CDR1 GTSNPN, CDR2 SVGIG (reference sequence). V was cut by 3 bases and J by 0 bases, with 11 bases left in between. CDR3 length equals 14 residues. The CDR3 DNA is TGTGCCTGGAGGGGGGGGGACTTGAACACTGAAGCTTTCTTT. Translated: CAWRGGDLNTEAFF. The variable domain in full, with the rest retrieved from reference TRBV30 and TRBJ1-1, is SQTIHQWPATLVQPVGSPLSLECTVEGTSNPNLYWYRQAAGRGLQLLFYSVGIGQISSEVPQNLSASRPQDRQFILSSKKLLLSDSGFYLCAWRGGDLNTEAFFGQGTRLTVV.

The CDR3 here is CASSSKQSLSGNTIYF. DNA of the CDR3: TGTGCCAGCAGCTCAAAACAGTCTCTCTCTGGAAACACCATATATTTT. The chain recombines TRBV5-4 with TRBJ1-3; D remains ambiguous. The CDR3 covers 16 residues. Trimming stripped 3 bases from V and 0 bases from J, with 13 bases between. Per germline, CDR1 SGHNT and CDR2 YYREEE (reference sequence).

J is TRBJ1-2 and V is TRBV5-4; D gene ambiguous. Germline V gene data show CDR1 as SGHNT and CDR2 as YYREEE (reference sequence). This CDR3 spans 14 amino acids. Trimming removed 3 bases from V and 4 bases from J, with 13 bases in between. The CDR3 nucleotides read TGTGCCAGCAGCTCGACTTCGGAAATCTATGGCTACACCTTC. The encoded protein is CASSSTSEIYGYTF.

The chain is built from TRBV29-1 and TRBJ1-2, with a tentative D call TRBD1 (5 bases). Germline V gene sequence: CDR1 SQVTM, CDR2 ANQGSEA. The CDR3 covers 14 residues. The V gene lost 4 bases and the J gene lost 8 bases, with 20 bases spanning the gap. CDR3 DNA: TGCAGCGTTGGTTGGACCAGGGAGGCTCAGGGCTACACCTTC. It codes for CSVGWTREAQGYTF.

The V and J genes are TRBV7-2 and TRBJ2-5, with TRBD2 matching 12 bases. Looked up from germline, CDR1 is SGHTA and CDR2 is FQGNSA. The trim removed 5 bases at V and 5 bases at J, leaving 6 bases unmatched. This CDR3 spans 15 amino acids. The CDR3 sequence: CASSTGTSGLETQYF. The CDR3 DNA reads as TGTGCCAGCAGCACCGGGACTAGCGGGTTGGAGACCCAGTACTTC.

This clone was detected a few times. This chain uses TRBV2 with TRBJ2-5, with D tentatively TRBD1 (6 bases). This CDR3 has 13 amino acids. The V and J ends lost 4 bases and 2 bases respectively, with 8 bases between them. Germline lookup yields CDR1 SNHLY and CDR2 FYNNEI. This chain's CDR3 is CASSGGQQETQYF. The CDR3 DNA is TGTGCCAGCAGTGGAGGACAGCAAGAGACCCAGTACTTC.

The chain combines TRBV5-5 with TRBJ2-7; 10 bases are a match to TRBD1. The germline gives CDR1 SGHKS, CDR2 YYEKEE (reference sequence). The CDR3 sequence is 15 residues long. The ends lost 4 bases at V and 4 bases at J; junction bases unmatched: 8. As DNA, the CDR3 is TGTGCCAGCAGCACGGCGACAGGGGGCGGATACGAGCAGTACTTC. Translated, it gives CASSTATGGGYEQYF.

In nucleotides, the CDR3 is TGTGTGCCGCGGGCGGGGGGGCATAGAGATACGCAGTATTTT. Its translation: CVPRAGGHRDTQYF. The chain couples TRBV6-5 to TRBJ2-3, with 9 bases identical to TRBD2. Germline V gene lookup returns CDR1 MNHEY and CDR2 SVGAGI. The CDR3 covers 14 residues.